The 4 T cell receptor beta chains in this list originate from one sample, sequenced in a study of naive and memory T cell subsets. No antigen has been assigned to these receptors. Broader study findings: Naive repertoires, especially CD8, held a few larger clonotypes, possibly memory cells re-expressing CD45RA.

An equimolar mix of two oligonucleotides served as the beta constant-region primer for TRBC1 and TRBC2. The ligated cDNA underwent four PCR rounds using SP2 and nested alpha and beta constant-region primers. MiXCR was run by TCRdb on the UMI-ligation and nested PCR reads, yielding one entry per CDR3 protein. The table lists roughly 140,000 distinct CDR3 sequences, approximately 18% of them singletons. Sequenced material: naive CD8+ T cells from blood. These receptor sequences come from a human donor in good health.

The chain combines TRBV7-6 with TRBJ2-7, with 7 bases that match TRBD2. Trimming at V came to 5 bases and at J to 2 bases, leaving 9 bases not matched to a gene. The CDR3 has 15 residues. The germline CDR1 and CDR2 sequences are SGHVS and FNYEAQ. The CDR3 sequence is CASSPEAGVTYEQYF. For the CDR3, the DNA is TGTGCCAGCAGCCCCGAGGCGGGAGTAACCTACGAGCAGTACTTC.

The genes are TRBV12-3 or TRBV12-4 and TRBJ1-1; D is unclear. Trimming removed 3 bases at V and 4 bases at J, with 9 bases between. The CDR3 is made up of 13 amino acids. The CDR3 reads CASSFTVTTEAFF. CDR3 nucleotides: TGTGCCAGCAGTTTCACGGTAACCACTGAAGCTTTCTTT.

In its sample, this clonotype was seen many times. This rearrangement joins TRBV6-5 to TRBJ1-1; tentative D call: TRBD1 (6 bases). The germline V gene encodes CDR1 MNHEY and CDR2 SVGAGI. V lost 2 bases and J 0 bases, leaving 22 bases between the germline ends. The CDR3 length is 19 residues. The CDR3 region is CASSYASLTGTFLNTEAFF. The CDR3 DNA sequence: TGTGCCAGCAGTTACGCTTCCCTAACAGGGACGTTTTTGAACACTGAAGCTTTCTTT.

This clonotype was found a few times. The rearrangement links TRBV29-1 to TRBJ1-3; D possibly corresponds to TRBD1 (6 bases). There are 12 residues in the CDR3. V dropped 7 bases and J dropped 3 bases, with 10 bases sitting between them. Per germline, CDR1 SQVTM and CDR2 ANQGSEA. Here the CDR3 reads CSAEGVGNTIYF. The CDR3 DNA reads as TGCAGCGCTGAGGGGGTTGGAAACACCATATATTTT.